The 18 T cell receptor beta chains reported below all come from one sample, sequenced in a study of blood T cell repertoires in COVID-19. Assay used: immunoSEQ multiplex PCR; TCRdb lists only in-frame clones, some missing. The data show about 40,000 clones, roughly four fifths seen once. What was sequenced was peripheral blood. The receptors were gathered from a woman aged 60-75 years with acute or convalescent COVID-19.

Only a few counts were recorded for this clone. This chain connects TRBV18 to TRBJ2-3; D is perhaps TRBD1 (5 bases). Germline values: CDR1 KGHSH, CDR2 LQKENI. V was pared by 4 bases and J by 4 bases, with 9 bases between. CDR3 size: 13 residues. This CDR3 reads CASSLRAADTQYF. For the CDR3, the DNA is TGTGCCAGCTCACTCAGGGCCGCAGATACGCAGTATTTT.

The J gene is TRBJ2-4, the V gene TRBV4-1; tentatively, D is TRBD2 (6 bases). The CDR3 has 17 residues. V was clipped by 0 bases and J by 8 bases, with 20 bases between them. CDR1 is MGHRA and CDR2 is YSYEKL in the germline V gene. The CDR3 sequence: CASSQETSMGWGDIQYF. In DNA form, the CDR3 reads TGCGCCAGCAGCCAAGAAACGTCAATGGGGTGGGGGGACATTCAGTACTTC.

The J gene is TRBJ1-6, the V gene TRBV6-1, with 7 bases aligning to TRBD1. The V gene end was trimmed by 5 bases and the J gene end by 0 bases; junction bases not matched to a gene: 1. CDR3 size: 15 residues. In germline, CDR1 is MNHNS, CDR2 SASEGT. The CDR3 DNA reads TGTGCCAGCAGTTGGGACAGCTCCTATAATTCACCCCTCCACTTT. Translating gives CASSWDSSYNSPLHF.

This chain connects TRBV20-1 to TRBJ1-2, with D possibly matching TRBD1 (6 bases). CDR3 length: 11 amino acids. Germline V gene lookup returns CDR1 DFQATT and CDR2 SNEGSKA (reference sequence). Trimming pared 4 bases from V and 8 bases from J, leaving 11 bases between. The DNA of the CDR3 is TGCAGTGCTACACGGACAGAAGGCTACACCTTC. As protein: CSATRTEGYTF.

The CDR3 coding sequence is TGTGCCAGCAGTGAAGGCGGACAGGGGATAAAGGCTTTCTTT. This gives the protein CASSEGGQGIKAFF. V and J are TRBV25-1 and TRBJ1-1; 9 positions agree with TRBD1. With 2 bases clipped from V and 11 bases from J, the junction kept 9 bases outside the gene matches. From germline, CDR1 is MGHDK and CDR2 SYGVNS. The CDR3 length is 14 residues.

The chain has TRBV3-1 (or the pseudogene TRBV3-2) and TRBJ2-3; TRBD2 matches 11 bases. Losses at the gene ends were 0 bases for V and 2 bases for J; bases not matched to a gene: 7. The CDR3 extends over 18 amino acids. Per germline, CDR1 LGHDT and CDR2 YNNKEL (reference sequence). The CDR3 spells CASSQDSASGRITDTQYF. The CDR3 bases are TGTGCCAGCAGCCAAGATTCGGCTAGCGGGAGGATCACAGATACGCAGTATTTT.

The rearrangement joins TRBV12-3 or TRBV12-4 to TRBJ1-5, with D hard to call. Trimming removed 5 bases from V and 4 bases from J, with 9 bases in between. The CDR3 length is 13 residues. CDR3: CASSRHENQPQHF. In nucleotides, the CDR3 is TGTGCCAGCAGTAGACATGAAAATCAGCCCCAGCATTTT.

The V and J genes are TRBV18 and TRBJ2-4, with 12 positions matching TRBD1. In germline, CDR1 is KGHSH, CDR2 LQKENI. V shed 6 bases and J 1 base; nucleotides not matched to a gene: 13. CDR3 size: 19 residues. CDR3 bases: TGTGCCAGCTCTACCGCCGGGACAGGGGGCTTATTTGCCAAAAACATTCAGTACTTC. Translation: CASSTAGTGGLFAKNIQYF.

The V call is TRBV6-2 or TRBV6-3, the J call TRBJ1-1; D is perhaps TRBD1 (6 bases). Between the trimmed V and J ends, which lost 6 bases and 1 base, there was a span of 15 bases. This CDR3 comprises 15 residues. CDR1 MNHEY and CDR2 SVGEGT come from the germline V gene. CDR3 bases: TGTGCCAGCAGCCAACCGGGACATCCGAACACTGAAGCTTTCTTT. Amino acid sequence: CASSQPGHPNTEAFF.

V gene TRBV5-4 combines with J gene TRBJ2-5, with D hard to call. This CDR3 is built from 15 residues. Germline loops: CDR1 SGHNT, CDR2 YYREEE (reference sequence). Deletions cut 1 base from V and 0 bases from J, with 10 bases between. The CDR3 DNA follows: TGTGCCAGCAGCTTGAACTCACAGTACCAAGAGACCCAGTACTTC. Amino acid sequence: CASSLNSQYQETQYF.

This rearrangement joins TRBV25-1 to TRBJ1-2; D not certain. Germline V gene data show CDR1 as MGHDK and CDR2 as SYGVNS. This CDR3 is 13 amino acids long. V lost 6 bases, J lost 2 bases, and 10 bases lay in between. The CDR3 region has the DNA TGTGCCAGCAGCACGACTACCAACTATGGCTACACCTTC. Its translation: CASSTTTNYGYTF.

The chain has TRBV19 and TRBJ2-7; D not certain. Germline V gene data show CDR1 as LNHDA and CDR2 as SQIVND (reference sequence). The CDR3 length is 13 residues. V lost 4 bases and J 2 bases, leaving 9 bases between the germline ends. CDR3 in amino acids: CASSTLQPYEQYF. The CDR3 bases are TGTGCCAGTAGTACACTCCAACCCTACGAGCAGTACTTC.

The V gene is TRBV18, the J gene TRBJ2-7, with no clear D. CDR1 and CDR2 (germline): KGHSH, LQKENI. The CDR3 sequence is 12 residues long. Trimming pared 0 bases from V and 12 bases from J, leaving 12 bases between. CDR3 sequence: CASSPPSGSRYF. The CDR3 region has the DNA TGTGCCAGCTCACCACCGTCCGGGTCTAGGTACTTC.

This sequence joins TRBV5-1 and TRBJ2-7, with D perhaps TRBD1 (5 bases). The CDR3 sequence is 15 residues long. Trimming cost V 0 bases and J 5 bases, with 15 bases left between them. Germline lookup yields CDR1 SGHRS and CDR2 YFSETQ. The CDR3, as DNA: TGCGCCAGCAGCTTGGTACCAGGGTCCCTGAACGAGCAGTACTTC. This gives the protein CASSLVPGSLNEQYF.

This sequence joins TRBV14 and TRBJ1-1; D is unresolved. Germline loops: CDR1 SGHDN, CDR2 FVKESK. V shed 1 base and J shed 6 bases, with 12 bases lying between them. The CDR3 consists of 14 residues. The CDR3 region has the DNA TGTGCCAGCAGCCAAGTCGGCAGGTCGGCTGAAGCTTTCTTT. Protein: CASSQVGRSAEAFF. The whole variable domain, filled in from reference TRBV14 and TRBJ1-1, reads EAGVTQFPSHSVIEKGQTVTLRCDPISGHDNLYWYRRVMGKEIKFLLHFVKESKQDESGMPNNRFLAERTGGTYSTLKVQPAELEDSGVYFCASSQVGRSAEAFFGQGTRLTVV.

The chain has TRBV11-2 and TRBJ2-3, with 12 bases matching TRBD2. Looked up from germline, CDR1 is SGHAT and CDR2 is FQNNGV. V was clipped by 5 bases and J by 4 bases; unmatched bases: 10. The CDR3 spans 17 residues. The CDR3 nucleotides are TGTGCCAGCAGCCCCCACCCTAGCGGGGGGGCTGCAGATACGCAGTATTTT. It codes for CASSPHPSGGAADTQYF.

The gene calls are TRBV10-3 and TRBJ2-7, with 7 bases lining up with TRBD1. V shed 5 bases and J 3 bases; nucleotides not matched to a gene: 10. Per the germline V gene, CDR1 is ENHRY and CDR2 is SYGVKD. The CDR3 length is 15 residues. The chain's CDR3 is CAISPRPRDSYEQYF. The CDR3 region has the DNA TGTGCCATCAGTCCCCGACCCCGGGACAGCTACGAGCAGTACTTC.

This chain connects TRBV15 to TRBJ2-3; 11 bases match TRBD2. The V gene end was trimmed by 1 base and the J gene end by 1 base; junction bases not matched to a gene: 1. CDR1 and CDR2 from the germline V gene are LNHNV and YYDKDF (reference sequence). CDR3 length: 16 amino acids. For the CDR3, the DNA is TGTGCCACCAGCAGAGTTAGCGGGAGGGGCACAGATACGCAGTATTTT. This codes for CATSRVSGRGTDTQYF.